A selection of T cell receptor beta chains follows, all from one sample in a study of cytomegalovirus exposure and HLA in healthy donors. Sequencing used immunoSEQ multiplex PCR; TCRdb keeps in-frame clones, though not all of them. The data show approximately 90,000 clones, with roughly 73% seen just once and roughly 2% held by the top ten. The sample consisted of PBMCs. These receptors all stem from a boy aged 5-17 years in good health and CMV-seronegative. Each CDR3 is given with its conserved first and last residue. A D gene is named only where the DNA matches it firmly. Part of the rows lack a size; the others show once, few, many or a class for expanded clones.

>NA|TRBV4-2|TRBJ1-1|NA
TGTGCCAGCAGCCAAGCACAGGGTGGGTACACTGAAGCTTTCTTT
CASSQAQGGYTEAFF
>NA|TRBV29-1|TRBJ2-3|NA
TGCAGCGTACGACAGATTCTAATCACAGATACGCAGTATTTT
CSVRQILITDTQYF
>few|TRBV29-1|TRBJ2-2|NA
TGCAGCGTTTCACAGGGTAGAGGATCAAAGGCCGGGGAGCTGTTTTTT
CSVSQGRGSKAGELFF
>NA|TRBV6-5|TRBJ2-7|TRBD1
TGTGCCAGCAGTTACCGGGACAGGGGCTACGAGCAGTACTTC
CASSYRDRGYEQYF
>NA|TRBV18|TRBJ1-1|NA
TGTGCCAGCTCAAACGACAGAAACACTGAAGCTTTCTTT
CASSNDRNTEAFF
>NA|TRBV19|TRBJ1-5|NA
TGTGCCAGCCGGGACACCAATCAGCCCCAGCATTTT
CASRDTNQPQHF
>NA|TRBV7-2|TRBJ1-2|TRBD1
TGTGCCAGCAGCTTCATAAAAGGACAGGGAGAGGATGGCTACACCTTC
CASSFIKGQGEDGYTF
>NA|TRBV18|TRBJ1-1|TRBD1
TGTGCCAGCTCCCCCGACAGGGCGGGCACTGAAGCTTTCTTT
CASSPDRAGTEAFF
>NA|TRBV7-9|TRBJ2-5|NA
TGTGCCAGCAGCAAACGACAAACAGGCCAAGAGACCCAGTACTTC
CASSKRQTGQETQYF
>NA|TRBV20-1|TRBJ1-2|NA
TGCACCATTCAGCGAGCTACTGGCTACACCTTC
CTIQRATGYTF
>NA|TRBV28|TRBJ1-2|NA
TGTGCCAGCAGTAGATTAGTGATTAGGGACACCACCTATGGCTACACCTTC
CASSRLVIRDTTYGYTF
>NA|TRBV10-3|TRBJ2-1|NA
TGTGCCATCAGTGAGGGGGGGGGCCGGGAGCAGTTCTTC
CAISEGGGREQFF
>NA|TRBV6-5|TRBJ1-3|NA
TGTGCCAGCAGTTACGATAGGAGCTCTGGAAACACCATATATTTT
CASSYDRSSGNTIYF
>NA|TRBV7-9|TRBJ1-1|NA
TGTGCCAGCAGCTTAGCGGGGGGAAGCGACACTGAAGCTTTCTTT
CASSLAGGSDTEAFF
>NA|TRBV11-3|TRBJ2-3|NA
TGTGCCAGCAGCAACTACAGGGAATCAGATACGCAGTATTTT
CASSNYRESDTQYF
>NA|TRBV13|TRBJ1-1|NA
TGTGCCAGCAGCTTAACCCTCACAGGGTGGCCTGAAGCTTTCTTT
CASSLTLTGWPEAFF
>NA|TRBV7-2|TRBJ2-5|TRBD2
TGTGCCAGCAGCCTAATTAGCGGGATCCAAGAGACCCAGTACTTC
CASSLISGIQETQYF
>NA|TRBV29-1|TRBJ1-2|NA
TGCAGCGTTGATGAGTTTAAGGGAGGCGGGAACTATGGCTACACCTTC
CSVDEFKGGGNYGYTF
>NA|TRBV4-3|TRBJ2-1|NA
TGCGCCAGCAGCCAAGAGATCGGGGGATGGTCCTACAATGAGCAGTTCTTC
CASSQEIGGWSYNEQFF
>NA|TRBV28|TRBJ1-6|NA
TGTGCCAGCAGACCGTCGCAGGGGACCTATAATTCACCCCTCCACTTT
CASRPSQGTYNSPLHF
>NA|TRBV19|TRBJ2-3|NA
TGTGCCAGTAGTATAGGAGGTACGCAGTATTTT
CASSIGGTQYF
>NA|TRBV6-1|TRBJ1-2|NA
TGTGCCAGCAGGGGCACCTACGGCTATGGCTACACCTTC
CASRGTYGYGYTF
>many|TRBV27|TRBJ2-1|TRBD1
TGTGCCAGCAGTCTCGGGACAGGGGTATACAATGAGCAGTTCTTC
CASSLGTGVYNEQFF
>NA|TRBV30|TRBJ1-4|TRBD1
TGTGCCTGGGACACAGGGGCCTATGAAAAACTGTTTTTT
CAWDTGAYEKLFF
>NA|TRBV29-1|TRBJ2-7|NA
TGCAGCGTTGCGGGGATTTACGAGCAGTACTTC
CSVAGIYEQYF
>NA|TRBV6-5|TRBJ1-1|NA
TGTGCCAGCAGTTACACCCAGGGCCCGGGCACTGAAGCTTTCTTT
CASSYTQGPGTEAFF
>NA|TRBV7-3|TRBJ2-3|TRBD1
TGTGCCAGCAGCCTAGGGACAGGCCGGGATACGCAGTATTTT
CASSLGTGRDTQYF
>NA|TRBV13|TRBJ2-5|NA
TGTGCCAGCAGCTTACAGGAAGAGACCCAGTACTTC
CASSLQEETQYF
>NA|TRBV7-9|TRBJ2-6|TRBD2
TGTGCCAGCAGCACCCTACTAGCGGGAGCTGGGGCCAACGTCCTGACTTTC
CASSTLLAGAGANVLTF
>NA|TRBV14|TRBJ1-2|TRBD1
TGTGCCAGCAGCCAATTGACAGGGAAGAATGGCTACACCTTC
CASSQLTGKNGYTF
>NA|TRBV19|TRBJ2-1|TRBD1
TGTGCCAGTACCACAGGGGTTTACAATGAGCAGTTCTTC
CASTTGVYNEQFF
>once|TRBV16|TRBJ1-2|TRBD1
TGTGCCAGCAGCCAATCGAAGGGGGCGCATGGCTACACCTTC
CASSQSKGAHGYTF
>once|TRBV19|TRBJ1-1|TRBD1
TGTGCCAGTAGGGAACAGGGGTTTGGCACTGAAGCTTTCTTT
CASREQGFGTEAFF
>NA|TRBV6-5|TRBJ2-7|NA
TGTGCCAGCAGTTACTCCTTGGCTGGGGCGTACGAGCAGTACTTC
CASSYSLAGAYEQYF
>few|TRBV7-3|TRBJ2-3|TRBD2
TGTGCCAGCAGCTTGGGACTAGGCACAGATACGCAGTATTTT
CASSLGLGTDTQYF
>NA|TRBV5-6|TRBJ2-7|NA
TGTGCCAGCAGCACGCTCGGCGGCATCTCCTACGAGCAGTACTTC
CASSTLGGISYEQYF
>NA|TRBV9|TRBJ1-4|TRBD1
TGTGCCAGCAGCTCGCAGGGGGGAGTCGAAAAACTGTTTTTT
CASSSQGGVEKLFF
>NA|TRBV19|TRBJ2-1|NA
TGTGCCAGTAGTTGGACTTTAGTCAATGAGCAGTTCTTC
CASSWTLVNEQFF
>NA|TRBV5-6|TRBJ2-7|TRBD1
TGTGCCAGCAGCTGGCCCTCGACAGGGGGCGGATACGAGCAGTACTTC
CASSWPSTGGGYEQYF
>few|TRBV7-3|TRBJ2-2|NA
TGTGCCAGCAGCTTATCAGGATGGACCGGGGAGCTGTTTTTT
CASSLSGWTGELFF
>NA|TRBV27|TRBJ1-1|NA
TGTGCCAGCAGGGCAGGACAGAACACTGAAGCTTTCTTT
CASRAGQNTEAFF
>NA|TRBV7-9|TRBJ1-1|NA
TGTGCCAGCTCCCGACAGGAGAACACTGAAGCTTTCTTT
CASSRQENTEAFF
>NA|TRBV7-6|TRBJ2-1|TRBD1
TGTGCCAGCACCAAAAAGGACAGGGGGCACAATGAGCAGTTCTTC
CASTKKDRGHNEQFF
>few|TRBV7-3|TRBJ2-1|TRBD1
TGTGCCAGCAGCTCGACAGGGAGCGATGAGCAGTTCTTC
CASSSTGSDEQFF